The clone carrying this T cell receptor beta chain was seen a few times. The antigen is undetermined. The data originate from a study of Ad26.COV2.S vaccination and SARS-CoV-2 variants. Turning to the study itself: Ad26.COV2.S was injected intramuscularly once or twice, 56 days apart.

In germline, CDR1 is SGHRS, CDR2 YFSETQ. The CDR3 totals 16 residues. After removal of 3 bases from V and 6 bases from J, the junction contained 14 bases not matched to a gene. Study-level findings and limits: Substantial breadth was reportedly displayed by spike-specific CD8+ and CD4+ T cell responses after vaccination. The study found similar non-spike TCR breadth in vaccine and placebo recipients.

The treatment here: 15 to 20 received Ad26.COV2.S at low or high dose, single or two shots; roughly five received placebo; per-sample allocation not given. Sampling was performed 63 days after the first vaccine or placebo injection. It was an adult aged 18-55 years in Boston who was the donor. This table comes from immunoSEQ multiplex PCR, and its TCRdb copy is limited to in-frame clones, with some not included. The sample consists of some 350,000 clones, 85% of them appearing once. The specimen was peripheral blood, collected in a trial of Ad26.COV2.S vaccine versus placebo. The chain joins TRBV5-1 to TRBJ1-1, with TRBD1 matching 7 bases. The TCR was taken from a person aged 18-65 years who received the Ad26.COV2.S COVID-19 vaccine or a placebo. The CDR3 nucleotides read TGCGCCAGCAGCTCGGGATTAAGGGACAGTTCACCTGAAGCTTTCTTT. This sequence encodes CASSSGLRDSSPEAFF. Full variable domain (outside the CDR3, taken from reference TRBV5-1 and TRBJ1-1): KAGVTQTPRYLIKTRGQQVTLSCSPISGHRSVSWYQQTPGQGLQFLFEYFSETQRNKGNFPGRFSGRQFSNSRSEMNVSTLELGDSALYLCASSSGLRDSSPEAFFGQGTRLTVV.